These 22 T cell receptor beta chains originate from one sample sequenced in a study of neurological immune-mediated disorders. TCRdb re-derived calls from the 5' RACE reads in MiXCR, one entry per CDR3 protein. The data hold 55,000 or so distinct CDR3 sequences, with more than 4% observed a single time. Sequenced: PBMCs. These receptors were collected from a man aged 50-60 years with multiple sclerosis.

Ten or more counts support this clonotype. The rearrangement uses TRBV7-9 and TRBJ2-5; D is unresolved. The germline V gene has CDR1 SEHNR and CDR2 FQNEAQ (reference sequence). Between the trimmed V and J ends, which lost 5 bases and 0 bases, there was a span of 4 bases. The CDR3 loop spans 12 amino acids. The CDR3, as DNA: TGTGCCAGCAGCCCCCACCAAGAGACCCAGTACTTC. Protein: CASSPHQETQYF.

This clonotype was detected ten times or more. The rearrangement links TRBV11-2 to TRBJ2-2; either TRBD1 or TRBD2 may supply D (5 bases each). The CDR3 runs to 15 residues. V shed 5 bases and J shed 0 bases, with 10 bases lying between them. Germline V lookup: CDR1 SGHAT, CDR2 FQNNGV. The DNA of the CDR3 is TGTGCCAGCAGCGGGGGAGCGGCGAACACCGGGGAGCTGTTTTTT. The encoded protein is CASSGGAANTGELFF.

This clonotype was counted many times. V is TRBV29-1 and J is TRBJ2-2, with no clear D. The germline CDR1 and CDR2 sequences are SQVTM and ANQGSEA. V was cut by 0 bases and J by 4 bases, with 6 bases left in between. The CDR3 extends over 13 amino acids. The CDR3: CSVEERSTGELFF. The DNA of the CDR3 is TGCAGCGTTGAAGAACGGAGCACCGGGGAGCTGTTTTTT.

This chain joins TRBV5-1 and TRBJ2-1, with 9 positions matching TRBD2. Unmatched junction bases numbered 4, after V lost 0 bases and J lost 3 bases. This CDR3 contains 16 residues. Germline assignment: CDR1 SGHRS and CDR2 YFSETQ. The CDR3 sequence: CASSLAPSGIYNEQFF. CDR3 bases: TGCGCCAGCAGCTTGGCGCCTAGCGGGATCTACAATGAGCAGTTCTTC.

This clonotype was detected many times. CDR3 DNA sequence: TGTGCCAGCAGCGGGGGCGGGCGGCGTGAGCAGTTCTTC. It encodes CASSGGGRREQFF. The chain couples TRBV5-6 to TRBJ2-1, with D possibly being TRBD1 (6 bases). The CDR3 contains 13 residues. CDR1 SGHDT and CDR2 YYEEEE come from the germline V gene. Trimming shortened V by 4 bases and J by 9 bases, and 14 bases separated the two germline ends.

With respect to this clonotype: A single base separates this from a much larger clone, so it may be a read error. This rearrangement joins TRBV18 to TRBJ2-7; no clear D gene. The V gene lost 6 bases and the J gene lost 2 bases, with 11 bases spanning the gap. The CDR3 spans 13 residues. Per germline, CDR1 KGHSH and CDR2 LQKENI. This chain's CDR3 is CASSQGNPYEQYF. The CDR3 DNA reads TGTGCCAGCTCCCAAGGGAACCCCTACGAGCAGTACTTC. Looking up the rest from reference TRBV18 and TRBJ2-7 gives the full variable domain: NAGVMQNPRHLVRRRGQEARLRCSPMKGHSHVYWYRQLPEEGLKFMVYLQKENIIDESGMPKERFSAEFPKEGPSILRIQQVVRGDSAAYFCASSQGNPYEQYFGPGTRLTVT.

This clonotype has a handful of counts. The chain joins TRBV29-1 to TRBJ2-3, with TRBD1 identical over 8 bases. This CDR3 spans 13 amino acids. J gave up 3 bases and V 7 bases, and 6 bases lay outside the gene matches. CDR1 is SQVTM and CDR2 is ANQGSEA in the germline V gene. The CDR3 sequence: CSERTGLTDTQYF. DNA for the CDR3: TGCAGCGAACGGACAGGGCTAACAGATACGCAGTATTTT.

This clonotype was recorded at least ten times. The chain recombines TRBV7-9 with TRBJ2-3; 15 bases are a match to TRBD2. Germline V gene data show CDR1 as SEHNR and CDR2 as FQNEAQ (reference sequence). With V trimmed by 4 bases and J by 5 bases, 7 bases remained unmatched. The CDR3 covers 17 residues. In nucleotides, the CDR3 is TGTGCCAGCAGCTCCGGACTAGCGGGAGGGCAGAGAGATACGCAGTATTTT. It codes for CASSSGLAGGQRDTQYF.

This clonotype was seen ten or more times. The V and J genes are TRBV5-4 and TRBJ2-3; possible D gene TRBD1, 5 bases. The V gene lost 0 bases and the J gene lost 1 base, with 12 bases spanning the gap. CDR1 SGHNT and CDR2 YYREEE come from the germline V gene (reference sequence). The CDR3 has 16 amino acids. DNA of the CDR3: TGTGCCAGCAGCTTGGGGGTTTTAGGGGGCACAGATACGCAGTATTTT. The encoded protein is CASSLGVLGGTDTQYF.

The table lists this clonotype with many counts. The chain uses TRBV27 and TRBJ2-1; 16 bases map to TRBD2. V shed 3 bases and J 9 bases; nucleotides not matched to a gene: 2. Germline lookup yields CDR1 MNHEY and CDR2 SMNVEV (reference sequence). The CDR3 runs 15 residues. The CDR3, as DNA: TGTGCCAGCAGTTTCGGGACTAGCGGGAGGGTTGAGCAGTTCTTC. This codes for CASSFGTSGRVEQFF.

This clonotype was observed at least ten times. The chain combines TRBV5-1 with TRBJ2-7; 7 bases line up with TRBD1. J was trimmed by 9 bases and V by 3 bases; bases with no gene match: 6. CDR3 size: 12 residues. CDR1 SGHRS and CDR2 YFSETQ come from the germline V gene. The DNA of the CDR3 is TGCGCCAGCAGCTCGACAGGGTTGGGGCAGTACTTC. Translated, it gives CASSSTGLGQYF.

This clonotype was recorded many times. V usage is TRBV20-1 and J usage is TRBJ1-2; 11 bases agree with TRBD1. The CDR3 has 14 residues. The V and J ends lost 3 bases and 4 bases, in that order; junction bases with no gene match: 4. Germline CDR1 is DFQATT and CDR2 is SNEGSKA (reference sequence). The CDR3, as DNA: TGCAGTGCTAGGGACAGGGGGCTTCTCTATGGCTACACCTTC. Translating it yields CSARDRGLLYGYTF.

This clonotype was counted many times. The CDR3 DNA is TGTGCCAGCAGTCGACCGACAGGGTTGGTCGGGGAGCTGTTTTTT. Translated, it gives CASSRPTGLVGELFF. This chain links TRBV6-2 or TRBV6-3 with TRBJ2-2; 7 bases are a match to TRBD1. CDR3 length: 15 residues. J was trimmed by 7 bases and V by 5 bases; bases with no gene match: 10. CDR1 MNHEY and CDR2 SVGEGT come from the germline V gene.

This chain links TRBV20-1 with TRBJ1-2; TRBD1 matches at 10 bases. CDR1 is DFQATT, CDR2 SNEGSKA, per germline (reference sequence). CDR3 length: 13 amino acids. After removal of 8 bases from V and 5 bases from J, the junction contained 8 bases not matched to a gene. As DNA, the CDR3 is TGCAGTCCGGGCGGGACAGGGGAGTATGGCTACACCTTC. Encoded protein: CSPGGTGEYGYTF.

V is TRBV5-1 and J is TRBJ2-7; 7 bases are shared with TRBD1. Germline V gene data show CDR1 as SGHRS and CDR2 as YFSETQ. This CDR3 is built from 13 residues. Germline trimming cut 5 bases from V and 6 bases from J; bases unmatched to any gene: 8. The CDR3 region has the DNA TGCGCCAGCAGGCCAGGACAGGTGGGCGAGCAGTACTTC. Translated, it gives CASRPGQVGEQYF.

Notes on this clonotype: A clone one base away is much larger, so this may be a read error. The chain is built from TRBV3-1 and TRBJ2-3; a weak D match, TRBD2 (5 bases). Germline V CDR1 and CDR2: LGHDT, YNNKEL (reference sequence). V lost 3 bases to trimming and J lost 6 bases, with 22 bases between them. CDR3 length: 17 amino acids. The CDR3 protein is CASSQREQTRLLDTQYF. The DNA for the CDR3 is TGTGCCAGCAGCCAGAGGGAACAGACTCGCTTGTTGGATACGCAGTATTTT.

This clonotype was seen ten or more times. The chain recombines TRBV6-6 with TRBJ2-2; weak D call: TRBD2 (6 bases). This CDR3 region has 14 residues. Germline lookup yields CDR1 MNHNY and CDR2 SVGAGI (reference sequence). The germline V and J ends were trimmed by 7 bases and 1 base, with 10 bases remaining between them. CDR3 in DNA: TGTGCCAGCATTCGGGGAGGGAACACCGGGGAGCTGTTTTTT. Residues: CASIRGGNTGELFF.

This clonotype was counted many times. CDR3 residues: CASSEKTGTGVNSPLHF. CDR3 bases: TGCGCCAGCAGCGAGAAAACCGGGACAGGTGTAAATTCACCCCTCCACTTT. This rearrangement joins TRBV5-1 to TRBJ1-6, with 8 bases aligning to TRBD1. Germline CDR1 is SGHRS and CDR2 is YFSETQ. V dropped 4 bases and J dropped 7; count of bases not matched to a gene: 13. The CDR3 extends over 17 amino acids.

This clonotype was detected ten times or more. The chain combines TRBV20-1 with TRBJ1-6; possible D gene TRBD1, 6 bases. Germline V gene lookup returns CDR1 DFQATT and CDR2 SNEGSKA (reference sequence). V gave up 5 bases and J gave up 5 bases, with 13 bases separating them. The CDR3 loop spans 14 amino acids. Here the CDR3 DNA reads TGCAGTGCTGTCCCCGGGACAAATAATTCACCCCTCCACTTT. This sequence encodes CSAVPGTNNSPLHF.

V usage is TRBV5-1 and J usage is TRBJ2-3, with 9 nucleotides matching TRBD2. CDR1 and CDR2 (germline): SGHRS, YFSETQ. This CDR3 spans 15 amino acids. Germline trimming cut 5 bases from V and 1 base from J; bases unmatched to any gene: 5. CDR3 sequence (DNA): TGCGCCAGCAGGGCGGGAGGGTACGGCACAGATACGCAGTATTTT. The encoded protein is CASRAGGYGTDTQYF.

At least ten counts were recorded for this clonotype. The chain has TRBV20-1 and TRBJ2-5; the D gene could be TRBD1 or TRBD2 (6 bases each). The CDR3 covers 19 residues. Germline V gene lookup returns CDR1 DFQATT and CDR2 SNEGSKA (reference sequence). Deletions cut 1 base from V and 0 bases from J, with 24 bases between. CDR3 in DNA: TGCAGTGCTAGAGGTCGTAGAACGGGGGCCTACTCATACCAAGAGACCCAGTACTTC. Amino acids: CSARGRRTGAYSYQETQYF.

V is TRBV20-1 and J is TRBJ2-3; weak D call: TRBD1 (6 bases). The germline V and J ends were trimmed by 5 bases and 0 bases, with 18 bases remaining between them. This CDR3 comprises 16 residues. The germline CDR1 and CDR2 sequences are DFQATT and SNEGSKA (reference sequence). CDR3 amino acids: CSAPPPGQGSTDTQYF. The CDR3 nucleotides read TGCAGTGCTCCTCCCCCGGGGCAGGGGAGCACAGATACGCAGTATTTT.